One TCR beta chain is described in this entry. What it recognizes is unknown. This table comes from immunoSEQ multiplex PCR, and its TCRdb copy is limited to in-frame clones, with some not included. The sample has tens of thousands of clones, 93% seen once. The CDR3 has 15 amino acids. In germline, CDR1 is SGDLS, CDR2 YYNGEE. V gave up 3 bases and J gave up 6 bases, with 15 bases separating them. These data come from a study of T cells in localized non-small cell lung cancer. Overall study results and limits: In the blood, greater T cell density corresponded to longer overall survival. Median roughly 57 top-100 tumor clones were shared with paired adjacent lung. Clonality of T cells reached its maximum in uninvolved adjacent lung, surpassing tumor. Analysis by sequencing included only one tumor region, so heterogeneity remains possible.

The specimen was peripheral blood, collected before any cancer treatment. The V and J genes are TRBV9 and TRBJ2-2; D not certain. This TCR was recovered from a female donor at least 60 years old with stage I lung adenocarcinoma. CDR3 DNA sequence: TGTGCCAGCAGCGATACCTCCTCGACCGCCGGGGAGCTGTTTTTT. It codes for CASSDTSSTAGELFF. Supplemented by reference TRBV9 and TRBJ2-2, the full variable domain reads DSGVTQTPKHLITATGQRVTLRCSPRSGDLSVYWYQQSLDQGLQFLIQYYNGEERAKGNILERFSAQQFPDLHSELNLSSLELGDSALYFCASSDTSSTAGELFFGEGSRLTVL.